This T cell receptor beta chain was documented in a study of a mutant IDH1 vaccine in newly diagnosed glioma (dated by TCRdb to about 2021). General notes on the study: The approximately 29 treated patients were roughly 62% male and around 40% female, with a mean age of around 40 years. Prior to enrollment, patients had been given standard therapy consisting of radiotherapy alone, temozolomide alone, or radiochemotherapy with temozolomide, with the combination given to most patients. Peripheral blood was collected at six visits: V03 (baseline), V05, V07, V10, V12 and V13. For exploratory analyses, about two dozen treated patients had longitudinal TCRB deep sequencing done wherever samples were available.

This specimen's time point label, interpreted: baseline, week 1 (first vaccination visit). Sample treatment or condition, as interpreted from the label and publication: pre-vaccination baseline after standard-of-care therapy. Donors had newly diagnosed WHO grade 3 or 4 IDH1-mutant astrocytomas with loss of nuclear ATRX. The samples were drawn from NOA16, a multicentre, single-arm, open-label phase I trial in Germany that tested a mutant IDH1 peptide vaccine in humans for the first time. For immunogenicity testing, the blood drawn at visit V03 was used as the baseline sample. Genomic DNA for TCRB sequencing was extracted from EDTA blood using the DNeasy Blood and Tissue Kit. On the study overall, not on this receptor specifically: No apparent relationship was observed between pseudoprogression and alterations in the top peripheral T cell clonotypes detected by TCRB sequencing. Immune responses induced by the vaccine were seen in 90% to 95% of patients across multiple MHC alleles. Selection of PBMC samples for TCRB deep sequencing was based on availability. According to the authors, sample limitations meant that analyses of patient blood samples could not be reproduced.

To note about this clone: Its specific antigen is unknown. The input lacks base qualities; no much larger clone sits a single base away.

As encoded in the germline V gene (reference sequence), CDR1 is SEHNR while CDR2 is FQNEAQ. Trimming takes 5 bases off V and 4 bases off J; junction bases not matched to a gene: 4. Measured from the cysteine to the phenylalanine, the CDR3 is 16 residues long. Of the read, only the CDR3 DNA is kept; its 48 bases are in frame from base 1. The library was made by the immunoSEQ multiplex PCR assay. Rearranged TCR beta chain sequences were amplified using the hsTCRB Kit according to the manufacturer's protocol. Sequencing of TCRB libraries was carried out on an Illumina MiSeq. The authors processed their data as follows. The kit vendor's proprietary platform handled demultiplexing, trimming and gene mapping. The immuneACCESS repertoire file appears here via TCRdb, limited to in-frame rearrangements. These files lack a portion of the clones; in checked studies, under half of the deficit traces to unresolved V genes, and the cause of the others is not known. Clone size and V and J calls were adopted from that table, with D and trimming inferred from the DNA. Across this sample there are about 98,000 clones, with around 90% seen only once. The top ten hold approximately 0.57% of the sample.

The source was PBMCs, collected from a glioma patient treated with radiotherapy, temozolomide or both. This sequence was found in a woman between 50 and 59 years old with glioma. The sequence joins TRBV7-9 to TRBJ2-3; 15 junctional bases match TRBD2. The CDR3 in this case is CASSRRTSGRADTQYF. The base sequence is TGTGCCAGCAGCCGGAGGACTAGCGGGAGGGCAGATACGCAGTATTTT.